These T cell receptor beta chains were read from a single sample in a study of healthy donors' naive CD4 and CD8 T cells. TCRdb reanalysed the reads using MiXCR and keeps one entry per CDR3 protein. The table has approximately 180,000 distinct CDR3 sequences, 65% to 75% seen once; the top ten hold 2% to 2.5%. Specimen: naive CD4+ and CD8+ T cells sorted from blood, pooled from several donors. The source of these receptors is a pool of human donors in good health; the sample pools cells from several healthy donors. Each CDR3 is given with its conserved first and last residue. The D gene is left open where the match is weak. Clone size is given for some rows only: seen once, a few or many times, or a class if the clone is expanded.

TRBJ2-1 TRBV12-3/TRBV12-4 - - CASSFGDNEQFF TGTGCCAGCAGTTTTGGGGACAATGAGCAGTTCTTC
TRBJ2-4 TRBV29-1 TRBD1 few CSVVVRTGVKNIQYF TGCAGCGTTGTGGTCCGTACAGGGGTCAAAAACATTCAGTACTTC
TRBJ1-2 TRBV29-1 TRBD1 - CSVEDPTGNGYTF TGCAGCGTTGAAGATCCGACAGGGAATGGCTACACCTTC
TRBJ1-2 TRBV29-1 - - CSVEAGTFYGYTF TGCAGCGTTGAGGCAGGAACCTTCTATGGCTACACCTTC
TRBJ2-1 TRBV4-2 - once CASNNDPGPGSYNEQFF TGTGCCAGCAACAACGACCCGGGCCCGGGGTCCTACAATGAGCAGTTCTTC
TRBJ1-2 TRBV11-2 TRBD1 - CASSLRGLGYTF TGTGCCAGCAGCTTGAGGGGGCTCGGCTACACCTTC
TRBJ2-3 TRBV30 TRBD2 - CAWNRAGGPDTQYF TGTGCCTGGAATCGAGCGGGAGGACCGGATACGCAGTATTTT
TRBJ1-5 TRBV15 - - CATSSMGGSNQPQHF TGTGCCACCAGCTCGATGGGAGGGAGCAATCAGCCCCAGCATTTT
TRBJ2-2 TRBV11-2 - - CASKQSLVVTGELFF TGTGCCAGCAAACAGAGTCTCGTGGTCACCGGGGAGCTGTTTTTT
TRBJ2-7 TRBV19 - - CASSITGAYEQYF TGTGCCAGTAGTATTACGGGCGCCTACGAGCAGTACTTC
TRBJ1-4 TRBV6-5 TRBD1 - CASSYSGQGNEKLFF TGTGCCAGCAGTTACTCAGGACAGGGGAATGAAAAACTGTTTTTT
TRBJ2-2 TRBV14 - - CASNQQGTGELFF TGTGCCAGCAACCAACAGGGCACCGGGGAGCTGTTTTTT
TRBJ1-2 TRBV5-6 TRBD1 - CASSFQGVGYGYTF TGTGCCAGCAGCTTCCAGGGGGTGGGCTATGGCTACACCTTC
TRBJ1-2 TRBV18 TRBD1 - CASSPPGTVYGYTF TGTGCCAGCTCACCACCGGGGACAGTCTATGGCTACACCTTC
TRBJ2-2 TRBV6-1 - - CASRNGELFF TGTGCCAGCAGGAACGGGGAGCTGTTTTTT
TRBJ2-7 TRBV19 - few CASSTRDGLLYEQYF TGTGCCAGTAGTACGCGGGACGGACTCCTCTACGAGCAGTACTTC
TRBJ2-3 TRBV29-1 - few CSPRWTDTQYF TGCAGCCCCCGTTGGACAGATACGCAGTATTTT
TRBJ2-1 TRBV2 TRBD2 - CASSEGIRTSGRVSSYNEQFF TGTGCCAGCAGTGAGGGGATTCGGACTAGCGGGAGGGTGAGCTCCTACAATGAGCAGTTCTTC
TRBJ2-1 TRBV7-8 - - CASSPKSQGRDNEQFF TGTGCCAGCAGCCCCAAATCGCAGGGTCGCGACAATGAGCAGTTCTTC
TRBJ1-1 TRBV29-1 - few CSANGRNTEAFF TGCAGCGCTAACGGGAGGAACACTGAAGCTTTCTTT
TRBJ2-3 TRBV19 - - CASSMLVTDTQYF TGTGCCAGTAGTATGTTGGTCACTGATACGCAGTATTTT
TRBJ2-1 TRBV30 TRBD2 - CAWSPSGTSLYNEQFF TGTGCCTGGAGCCCATCCGGGACTAGCCTTTACAATGAGCAGTTCTTC
TRBJ1-5 TRBV4-3 - - CASSQVWSDNQPQHF TGCGCCAGCAGCCAAGTTTGGTCAGATAATCAGCCCCAGCATTTT
TRBJ2-1 TRBV19 - - CASSTPSLYNEQFF TGTGCCAGTTCTACTCCGAGCCTTTACAATGAGCAGTTCTTC
TRBJ1-1 TRBV19 - - CASTPFGNTEAFF TGTGCCAGTACCCCGTTCGGGAACACTGAAGCTTTCTTT
TRBJ1-1 TRBV29-1 - few CSAEARTEAFF TGCAGCGCGGAGGCTAGAACTGAAGCTTTCTTT
TRBJ1-5 TRBV19 - once CASSVQGFHSNQPQHF TGTGCCAGTAGTGTTCAGGGGTTTCATAGCAATCAGCCCCAGCATTTT
TRBJ2-6 TRBV15 - - CATGGGSGANVLTF TGTGCCACCGGGGGAGGCTCTGGGGCCAACGTCCTGACTTTC
TRBJ1-1 TRBV29-1 - - CSVDGSENTEAFF TGCAGCGTTGATGGGTCAGAGAACACTGAAGCTTTCTTT
TRBJ2-1 TRBV19 - - CASSTTKRSSYNEQFF TGTGCCAGTAGTACGACTAAGCGGTCCTCCTACAATGAGCAGTTCTTC
TRBJ1-1 TRBV18 - - CASSPQGRAAATEAFF TGTGCCAGCTCACCCCAGGGCAGGGCGGCGGCAACTGAAGCTTTCTTT
TRBJ2-3 TRBV19 TRBD1 - CATGQGITDTQYF TGTGCCACCGGACAGGGGATCACAGATACGCAGTATTTT
TRBJ2-2 TRBV6-6 TRBD1 - CASMLPGQGRYTGELFF TGTGCCAGCATGCTTCCCGGACAGGGGAGATACACCGGGGAGCTGTTTTTT
TRBJ2-2 TRBV7-9 TRBD1 - CASSYLRTGQTGELFF TGTGCCAGCAGCTACCTCAGGACAGGCCAAACCGGGGAGCTGTTTTTT